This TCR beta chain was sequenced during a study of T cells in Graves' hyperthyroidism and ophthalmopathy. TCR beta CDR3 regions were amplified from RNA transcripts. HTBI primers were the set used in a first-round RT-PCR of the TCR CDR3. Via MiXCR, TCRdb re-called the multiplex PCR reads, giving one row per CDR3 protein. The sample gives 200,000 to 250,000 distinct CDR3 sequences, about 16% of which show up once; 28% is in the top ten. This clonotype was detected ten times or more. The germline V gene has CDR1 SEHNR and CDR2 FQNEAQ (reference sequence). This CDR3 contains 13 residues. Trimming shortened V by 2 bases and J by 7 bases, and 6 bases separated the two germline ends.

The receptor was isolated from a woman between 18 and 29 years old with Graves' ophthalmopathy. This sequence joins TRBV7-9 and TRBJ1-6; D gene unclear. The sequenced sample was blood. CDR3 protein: CASSLLPNSPLHF. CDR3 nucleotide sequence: TGTGCCAGCAGCTTACTCCCGAATTCACCCCTCCACTTT.